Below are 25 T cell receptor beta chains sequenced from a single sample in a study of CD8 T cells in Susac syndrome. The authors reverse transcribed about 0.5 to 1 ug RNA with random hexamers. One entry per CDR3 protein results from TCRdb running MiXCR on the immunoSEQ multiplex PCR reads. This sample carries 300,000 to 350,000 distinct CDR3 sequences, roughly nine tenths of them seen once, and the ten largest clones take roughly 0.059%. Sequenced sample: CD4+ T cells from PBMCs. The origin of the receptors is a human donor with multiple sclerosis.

In nucleotides, the CDR3 is TGTGCCTGGAGTGCTGACCGAAGTCAAGAGACCCAGTACTTC. It is translated as CAWSADRSQETQYF. The J gene is TRBJ2-5, the V gene TRBV30, with D unresolved. Trimming took 1 base from V and 2 from J, leaving 11 bases between them. The CDR3 consists of 14 residues. Germline lookup yields CDR1 GTSNPN and CDR2 SVGIG (reference sequence).

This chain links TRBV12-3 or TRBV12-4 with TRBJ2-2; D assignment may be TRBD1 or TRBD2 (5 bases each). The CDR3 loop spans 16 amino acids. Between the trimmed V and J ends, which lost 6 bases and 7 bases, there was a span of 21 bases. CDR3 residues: CASRHLTRGDHGELFF. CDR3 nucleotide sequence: TGTGCCAGCAGGCACCTTACCAGAGGGGATCACGGGGAGCTGTTTTTT.

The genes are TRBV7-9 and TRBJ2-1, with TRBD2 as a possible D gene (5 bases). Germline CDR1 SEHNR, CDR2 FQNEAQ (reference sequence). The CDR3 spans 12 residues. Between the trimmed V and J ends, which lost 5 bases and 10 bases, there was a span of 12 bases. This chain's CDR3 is CASSRGSTEQFF. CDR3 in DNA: TGTGCCAGCAGCCGAGGGTCAACCGAGCAGTTCTTC.

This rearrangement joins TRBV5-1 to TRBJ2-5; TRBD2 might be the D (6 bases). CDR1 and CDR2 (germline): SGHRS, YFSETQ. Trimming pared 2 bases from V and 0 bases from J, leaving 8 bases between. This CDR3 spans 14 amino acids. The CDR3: CASSFGGDQETQYF. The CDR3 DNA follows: TGCGCCAGCAGCTTTGGAGGGGACCAAGAGACCCAGTACTTC.

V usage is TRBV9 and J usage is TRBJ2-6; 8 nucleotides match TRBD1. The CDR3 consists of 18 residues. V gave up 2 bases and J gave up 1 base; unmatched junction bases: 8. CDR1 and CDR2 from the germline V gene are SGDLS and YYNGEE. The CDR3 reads CASSVSGGGQSGANVLTF. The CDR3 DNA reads TGTGCCAGCAGCGTTTCAGGGGGCGGCCAATCTGGGGCCAACGTCCTGACTTTC.

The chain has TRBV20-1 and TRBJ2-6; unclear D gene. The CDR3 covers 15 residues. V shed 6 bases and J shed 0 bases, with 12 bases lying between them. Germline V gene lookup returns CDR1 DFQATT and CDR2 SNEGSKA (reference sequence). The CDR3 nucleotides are TGCAGTGCATCTGGACGGATCTCTGGGGCCAACGTCCTGACTTTC. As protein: CSASGRISGANVLTF.

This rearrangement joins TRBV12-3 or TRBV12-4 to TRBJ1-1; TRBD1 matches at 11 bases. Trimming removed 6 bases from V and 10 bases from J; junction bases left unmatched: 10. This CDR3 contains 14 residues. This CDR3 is CASRPGTGGIRAFF. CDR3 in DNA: TGTGCCAGCAGACCCGGGACAGGGGGAATTCGAGCTTTCTTT.

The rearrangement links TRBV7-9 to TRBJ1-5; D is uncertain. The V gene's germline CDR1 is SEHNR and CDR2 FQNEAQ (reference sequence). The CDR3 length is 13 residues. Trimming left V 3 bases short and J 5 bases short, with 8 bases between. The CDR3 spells CASSFASDQPQHF. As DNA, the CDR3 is TGTGCCAGCAGCTTTGCTTCAGATCAGCCCCAGCATTTT.

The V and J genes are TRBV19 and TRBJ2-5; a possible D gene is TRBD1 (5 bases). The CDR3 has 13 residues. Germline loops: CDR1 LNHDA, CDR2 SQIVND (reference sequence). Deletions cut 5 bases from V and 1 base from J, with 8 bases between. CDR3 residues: CASSQDIQETQYF. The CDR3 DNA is TGTGCCAGTAGTCAGGACATCCAAGAGACCCAGTACTTC.

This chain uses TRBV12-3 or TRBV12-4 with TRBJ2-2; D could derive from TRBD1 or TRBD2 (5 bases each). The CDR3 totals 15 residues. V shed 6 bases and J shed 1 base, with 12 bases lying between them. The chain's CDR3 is CASSSGTVNTGELFF. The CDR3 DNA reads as TGTGCCAGCAGCTCCGGGACGGTGAACACCGGGGAGCTGTTTTTT.

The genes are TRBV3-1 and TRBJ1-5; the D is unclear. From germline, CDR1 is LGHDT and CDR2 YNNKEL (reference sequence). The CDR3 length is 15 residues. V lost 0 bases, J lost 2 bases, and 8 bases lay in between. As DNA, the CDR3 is TGTGCCAGCAGCCAAGATCCAACAGGCAATCAGCCCCAGCATTTT. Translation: CASSQDPTGNQPQHF.

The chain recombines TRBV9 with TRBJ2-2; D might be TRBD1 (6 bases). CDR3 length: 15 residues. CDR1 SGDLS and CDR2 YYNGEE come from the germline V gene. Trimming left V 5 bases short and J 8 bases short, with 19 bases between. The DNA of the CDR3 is TGTGCCAGCAGGCCGGGACATTCACTCCCAGGGGAGCTGTTTTTT. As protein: CASRPGHSLPGELFF.

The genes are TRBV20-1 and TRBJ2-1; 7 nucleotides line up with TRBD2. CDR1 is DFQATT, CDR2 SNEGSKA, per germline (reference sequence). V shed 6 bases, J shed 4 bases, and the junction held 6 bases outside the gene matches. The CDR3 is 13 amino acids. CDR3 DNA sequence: TGCAGTGCCCCCCGCGGGGGTTACAATGAGCAGTTCTTC. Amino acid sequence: CSAPRGGYNEQFF.

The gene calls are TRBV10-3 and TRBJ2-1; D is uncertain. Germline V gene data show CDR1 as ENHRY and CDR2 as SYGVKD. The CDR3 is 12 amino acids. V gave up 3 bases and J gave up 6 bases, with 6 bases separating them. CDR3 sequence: CAISDHTNEQFF. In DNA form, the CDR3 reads TGTGCCATCAGTGATCACACCAATGAGCAGTTCTTC.

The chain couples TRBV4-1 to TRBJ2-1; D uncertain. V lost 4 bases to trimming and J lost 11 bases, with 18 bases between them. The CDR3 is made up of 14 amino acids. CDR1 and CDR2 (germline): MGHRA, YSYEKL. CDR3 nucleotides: TGCGCCAGCAGCCCGGCCTACCTGGGGTCGAAGCAGTTCTTC. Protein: CASSPAYLGSKQFF.

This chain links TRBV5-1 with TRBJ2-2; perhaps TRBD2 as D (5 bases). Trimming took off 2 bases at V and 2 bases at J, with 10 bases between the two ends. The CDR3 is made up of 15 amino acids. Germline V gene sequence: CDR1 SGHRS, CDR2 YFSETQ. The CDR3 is CASSFRGRNTGELFF. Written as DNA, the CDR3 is TGCGCCAGCAGCTTCCGGGGTCGCAACACCGGGGAGCTGTTTTTT.

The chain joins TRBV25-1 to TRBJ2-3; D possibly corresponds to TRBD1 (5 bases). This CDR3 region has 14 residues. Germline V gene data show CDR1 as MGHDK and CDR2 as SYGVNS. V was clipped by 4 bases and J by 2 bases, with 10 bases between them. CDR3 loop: CASSGLTVTDTQYF. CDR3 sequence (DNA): TGTGCCAGCAGTGGCCTGACAGTCACAGATACGCAGTATTTT.

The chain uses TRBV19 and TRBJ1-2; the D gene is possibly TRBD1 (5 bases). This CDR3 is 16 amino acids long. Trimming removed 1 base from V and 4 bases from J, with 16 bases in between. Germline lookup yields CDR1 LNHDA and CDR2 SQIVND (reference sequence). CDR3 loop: CASSIGPGRYPYGYTF. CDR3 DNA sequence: TGTGCCAGTAGTATAGGTCCAGGGCGCTATCCCTATGGCTACACCTTC.

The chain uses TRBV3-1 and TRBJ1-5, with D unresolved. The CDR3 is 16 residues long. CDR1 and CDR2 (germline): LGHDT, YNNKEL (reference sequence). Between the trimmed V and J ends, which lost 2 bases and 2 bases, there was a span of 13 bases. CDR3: CASSQSLAVGNQPQHF. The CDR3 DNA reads TGTGCCAGCAGCCAAAGTTTGGCCGTGGGCAATCAGCCCCAGCATTTT.

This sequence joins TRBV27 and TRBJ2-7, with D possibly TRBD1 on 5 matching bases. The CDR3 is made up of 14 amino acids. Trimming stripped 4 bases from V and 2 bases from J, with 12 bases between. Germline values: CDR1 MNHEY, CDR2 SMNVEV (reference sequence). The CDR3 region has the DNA TGTGCCAGCAGTTGGTCCAGGGATACCTACGAGCAGTACTTC. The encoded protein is CASSWSRDTYEQYF.

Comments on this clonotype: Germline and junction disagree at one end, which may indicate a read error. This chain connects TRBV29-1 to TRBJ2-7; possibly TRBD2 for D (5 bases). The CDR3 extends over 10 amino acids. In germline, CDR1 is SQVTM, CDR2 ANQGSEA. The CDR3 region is CSVEVDVIAF. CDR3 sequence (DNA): TGCAGCGTTGAAGTGGATGTTATAGCGTTC.

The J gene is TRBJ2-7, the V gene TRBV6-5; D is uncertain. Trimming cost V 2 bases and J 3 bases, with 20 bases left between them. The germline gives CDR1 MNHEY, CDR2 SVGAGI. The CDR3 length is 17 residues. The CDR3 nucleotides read TGTGCCAGCAGTTACCCCACGATCGTTACTTTCGACTACGAGCAGTACTTC. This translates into CASSYPTIVTFDYEQYF.

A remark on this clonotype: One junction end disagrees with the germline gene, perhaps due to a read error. Here the CDR3 DNA reads TGTGCTAGCAGCACGACTAGCAGTGGTGAGCAGTTCTTC. This encodes CASSTTSSGEQFF. This rearrangement joins TRBV7-7 to TRBJ2-1; 7 positions agree with TRBD2. Germline assignment: CDR1 SSHAT and CDR2 FNYEAQ (reference sequence). The CDR3 sequence is 13 residues long.

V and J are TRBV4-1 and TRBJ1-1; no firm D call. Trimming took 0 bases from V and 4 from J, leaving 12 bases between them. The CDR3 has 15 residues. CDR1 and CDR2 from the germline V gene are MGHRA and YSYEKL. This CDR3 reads CASSQDPRHPTEAFF. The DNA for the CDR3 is TGCGCCAGCAGCCAAGATCCGAGACACCCCACTGAAGCTTTCTTT.

The CDR3 DNA reads TGCAGTGCTAGTCGGGGGGTGAACACCGGGGAGCTGTTTTTT. Translating it yields CSASRGVNTGELFF. The chain joins TRBV20-1 to TRBJ2-2; 7 nucleotides line up with TRBD2. The CDR3 contains 14 residues. The J segment lost 1 base and the V segment lost 3 bases, leaving 2 bases of the junction unmatched. In germline, CDR1 is DFQATT, CDR2 SNEGSKA (reference sequence).